A selection of T cell receptor beta chains follows, all from one sample in a study of cytomegalovirus exposure and HLA in healthy donors. Libraries were prepared by immunoSEQ multiplex PCR; TCRdb keeps only in-frame clonotypes and omits some of them. The sample lists under 200,000 clones; 68% were seen once. The sequencing input was PBMCs. The origin of the receptors is a woman in her 40s in good health and CMV-seropositive. Both conserved end residues are part of each CDR3. Each record gives: D gene, clone size, V gene, J gene, CDR3 protein, CDR3 DNA. A D gene is named only where the DNA matches it firmly. Some rows mark clone size as missing; the rest say once, few, many or name a class of expanded clone.

>.|few|TRBV12-5|TRBJ1-2
CASGLAGIYGYPF
TGTGCTAGTGGTTTGGCGGGGATCTATGGCTACCCCTTC
>.|.|TRBV10-3|TRBJ1-4
CAIRPATNEKLFF
TGTGCCATCAGGCCAGCGACTAATGAAAAACTGTTTTTT
>.|.|TRBV6-6|TRBJ1-4
CASSYRGGNEKLFF
TGTGCCAGCAGTTACCGGGGGGGTAATGAAAAACTGTTTTTT
>.|.|TRBV4-1|TRBJ2-3
CASSRYTLAGTDTQYF
TGCGCCAGCAGCCGCTATACACTAGCAGGCACAGATACGCAGTATTTT
>.|.|TRBV5-6|TRBJ2-5
CASSLERRAETQYF
TGTGCCAGCAGCTTAGAGCGCAGGGCGGAGACCCAGTACTTC
>.|.|TRBV4-2|TRBJ1-2
CASSQDNRNYGYPF
TGTGCCAGCAGCCAAGATAACAGGAACTATGGCTACCCCTTC
>TRBD1|.|TRBV28|TRBJ2-5
CASTPWTGGSGTQYF
TGTGCCAGCACCCCATGGACAGGGGGTAGTGGGACCCAGTACTTC
>TRBD1|.|TRBV7-6|TRBJ1-5
CASSRDRGGNYPQHF
TGTGCCAGCAGCAGGGACAGGGGTGGTAATTATCCCCAGCATTTT
>.|once|TRBV13|TRBJ2-1
CASSPPQGQHEQFF
TGTGCCAGCAGCCCGCCCCAGGGGCAGCATGAGCAGTTCTTC
>TRBD1|.|TRBV5-1|TRBJ2-7
CASSLGQGTDEQYF
TGCGCCAGCAGCCTCGGACAGGGGACGGACGAGCAGTACTTC
>TRBD1|once|TRBV4-1|TRBJ1-2
CASSQVQGVTYGYTF
TGCGCCAGCAGCCAGGTGCAGGGGGTGACCTATGGCTACACCTTC
>TRBD2|.|TRBV11-1|TRBJ2-5
CASRPDFIAGVQETQYF
TGTGCCAGCAGACCAGATTTCATAGCGGGGGTCCAAGAGACCCAGTACTTC
>.|.|TRBV4-3|TRBJ2-3
CASSQAFTREVADTQYF
TGCGCCAGCAGCCAAGCCTTTACTAGAGAGGTAGCAGATACGCAGTATTTT
>TRBD2|.|TRBV15|TRBJ2-1
CATRTSGRYNEQFF
TGTGCCACCAGGACTAGCGGGAGGTACAATGAGCAGTTCTTC
>TRBD2|.|TRBV6-5|TRBJ2-3
CASSQTSASTDTQYF
TGTGCCAGCAGTCAGACTAGCGCTAGCACAGATACGCAGTATTTT
>.|.|TRBV27|TRBJ2-7
CASSPSLASEQYF
TGTGCCAGCAGTCCATCGCTAGCTTCCGAGCAGTACTTC
>.|.|TRBV27|TRBJ1-1
CASSQTPGDTEAFF
TGTGCCAGCAGTCAAACCCCAGGGGACACTGAAGCTTTCTTT
>.|.|TRBV2|TRBJ2-3
CASSEGGNTDTQYF
TGTGCCAGCAGTGAGGGGGGTAACACAGATACGCAGTATTTT
>.|few|TRBV7-3|TRBJ1-4
CASSLAAFGEKLFF
TGTGCCAGCAGCTTAGCGGCCTTCGGTGAAAAACTGTTTTTT
>TRBD1|.|TRBV6-5|TRBJ1-1
CASSYFGAGGRTEAFF
TGTGCCAGCAGTTACTTCGGGGCAGGGGGCAGGACTGAAGCTTTCTTT
>.|.|TRBV5-1|TRBJ1-1
CASSFSGTPPEAFF
TGCGCCAGCAGCTTTAGTGGGACACCTCCTGAAGCTTTCTTT
>.|.|TRBV28|TRBJ2-5
CASSQSTGTQETQYF
TGTGCCAGCAGTCAATCTACAGGTACTCAAGAGACCCAGTACTTC
>.|.|TRBV4-1|TRBJ2-1
CASRPTTGSSYNEQFF
TGCGCCAGCAGACCCACCACAGGGAGCTCCTACAATGAGCAGTTCTTC
>.|once|TRBV10-3|TRBJ1-1
CAISEKEQNTEAFF
TGTGCCATCAGTGAGAAGGAGCAGAACACTGAAGCTTTCTTT
>TRBD1|.|TRBV27|TRBJ1-2
CASSFGQGGVYGYTF
TGTGCCAGCAGTTTCGGACAGGGAGGTGTCTATGGCTACACCTTC
>.|.|TRBV7-2|TRBJ1-1
CASSLARTRGTEAFF
TGTGCCAGCAGCTTAGCTCGGACCAGGGGAACTGAAGCTTTCTTT
>TRBD1|few|TRBV28|TRBJ2-7
CASSSGQDSYEQYF
TGTGCCAGCAGTTCCGGACAGGACTCCTACGAGCAGTACTTC
>.|.|TRBV9|TRBJ2-5
CASSPGSANQETQYF
TGTGCCAGCAGCCCCGGGAGCGCCAACCAAGAGACCCAGTACTTC
>.|.|TRBV21-1|TRBJ2-1
CASSKRGHRRRYNEQFF
TGTGCCAGCAGCAAAAGGGGACACAGAAGGAGATACAATGAGCAGTTCTTC
>TRBD2|.|TRBV7-8|TRBJ2-3
CASSPGGDTQYF
TGTGCCAGCAGCCCGGGGGGGGATACGCAGTATTTT
>TRBD2|.|TRBV11-2|TRBJ2-1
CASSLGAGGYNEQFF
TGTGCCAGCAGCTTAGGAGCGGGAGGTTACAATGAGCAGTTCTTC
>.|.|TRBV6-5|TRBJ2-5
CASNSAGHGETQYF
TGTGCCAGCAATTCTGCAGGGCACGGAGAGACCCAGTACTTC
>.|.|TRBV4-2|TRBJ2-1
CASSLGQASSSYNEQFF
TGTGCCAGCAGCTTGGGGCAGGCGTCGAGCTCCTACAATGAGCAGTTCTTC
>TRBD2|.|TRBV7-3|TRBJ2-3
CASSLNGLAGGGDTQYF
TGTGCCAGCAGCTTAAATGGGCTAGCGGGAGGAGGAGATACGCAGTATTTT
>TRBD1|.|TRBV9|TRBJ1-3
CASSPLGTGWESGNTIYF
TGTGCCAGCAGCCCGCTTGGGACAGGTTGGGAATCTGGAAACACCATATATTTT